These T cell receptor beta chains were read from a single sample in a study of molecular identifiers for immune sequencing clone quantification. TCRdb processed the PCR reads anew with MiXCR; each CDR3 protein has one entry. Of more than 250,000 distinct CDR3 sequences listed, about 21% are singletons. The specimen sequenced was naive CD8+ T cells from blood, with Jurkat cell RNA spiked in. These receptors were obtained from a human donor in good health. Some libraries in this study had Jurkat cell RNA spiked in. CDR3s include the opening cysteine and the closing phenylalanine or tryptophan. Each record gives: J gene, clone size, D gene, V gene, CDR3 protein, CDR3 DNA. The D gene is left open where the match is weak. Size tells how often a clone was seen (once, few, many) or the class of an expanded clone, and some rows leave it out.

J gene: TRBJ1-5; clone size: .; D gene: TRBD1; V gene: TRBV7-9; CDR3 protein: CASSGTGEGQPQHF; CDR3 DNA: TGTGCCAGCAGCGGGACAGGGGAGGGCCAGCCCCAGCATTTT
J gene: TRBJ2-1; clone size: few; D gene: .; V gene: TRBV11-2; CDR3 protein: CASSLSWSSYNEQFF; CDR3 DNA: TGTGCCAGCAGCCTTTCTTGGAGCTCCTACAATGAGCAGTTCTTC
J gene: TRBJ1-1; clone size: many; D gene: TRBD1; V gene: TRBV7-9; CDR3 protein: CASLYGPGGPNTEAFF; CDR3 DNA: TGTGCCAGCCTCTATGGGCCAGGGGGCCCGAACACTGAAGCTTTCTTT
J gene: TRBJ2-6; clone size: .; D gene: .; V gene: TRBV23-1; CDR3 protein: CASSHPACLSGANVLTF; CDR3 DNA: TGCGCCAGCAGTCATCCCGCCTGCCTCTCTGGGGCCAACGTCCTGACTTTC
J gene: TRBJ2-2; clone size: many; D gene: TRBD2; V gene: TRBV9; CDR3 protein: CASSVSERGVNTGELFF; CDR3 DNA: TGTGCCAGCAGCGTATCAGAGCGGGGGGTGAACACCGGGGAGCTGTTTTTT
J gene: TRBJ2-7; clone size: .; D gene: TRBD2; V gene: TRBV6-2/TRBV6-3; CDR3 protein: CASSYSGESYF; CDR3 DNA: TGTGCCAGCAGTTACAGCGGGGAGTCGTACTTC
J gene: TRBJ2-3; clone size: .; D gene: .; V gene: TRBV7-6; CDR3 protein: CASSPSEGRTDTQYF; CDR3 DNA: TGTGCCAGCAGCCCCAGCGAGGGACGCACAGATACGCAGTATTTT
J gene: TRBJ2-3; clone size: many; D gene: TRBD2; V gene: TRBV9; CDR3 protein: CASSELAGSHDTQYF; CDR3 DNA: TGTGCCAGCAGCGAACTAGCGGGGTCGCATGATACGCAGTATTTT
J gene: TRBJ2-7; clone size: many; D gene: .; V gene: TRBV4-3; CDR3 protein: CASSQDRRGAYEQYF; CDR3 DNA: TGCGCCAGCAGCCAAGACCGCCGGGGAGCCTACGAGCAGTACTTC
J gene: TRBJ2-2; clone size: many; D gene: .; V gene: TRBV6-5; CDR3 protein: CASSYSQAGTGELFF; CDR3 DNA: TGTGCCAGCAGTTACTCTCAGGCTGGCACCGGGGAGCTGTTTTTT
J gene: TRBJ1-3; clone size: many; D gene: .; V gene: TRBV29-1; CDR3 protein: CSVEMQSGNTIYF; CDR3 DNA: TGCAGCGTTGAGATGCAATCTGGAAACACCATATATTTT
J gene: TRBJ2-7; clone size: few; D gene: .; V gene: TRBV5-5; CDR3 protein: CASRDEPYEQYF; CDR3 DNA: TGTGCCAGCCGGGACGAGCCCTACGAGCAGTACTTC
J gene: TRBJ2-3; clone size: many; D gene: .; V gene: TRBV12-3/TRBV12-4; CDR3 protein: CASSSGHSTDTQYF; CDR3 DNA: TGTGCCAGCAGCTCCGGACACAGCACAGATACGCAGTATTTT
J gene: TRBJ2-3; clone size: many; D gene: .; V gene: TRBV29-1; CDR3 protein: CSLGGGVTSTDTQYF; CDR3 DNA: TGCAGCCTTGGGGGGGGCGTAACTAGCACAGATACGCAGTATTTT
J gene: TRBJ2-7; clone size: .; D gene: .; V gene: TRBV4-3; CDR3 protein: CASSQEALGHPSSYGQYF; CDR3 DNA: TGCGCCAGCAGCCAAGAGGCCCTGGGACACCCAAGCTCCTACGGGCAGTACTTC
J gene: TRBJ1-2; clone size: few; D gene: .; V gene: TRBV14; CDR3 protein: CASSHEKRSIVDGYTF; CDR3 DNA: TGTGCCAGCAGCCACGAAAAAAGAAGCATTGTGGATGGCTACACCTTC
J gene: TRBJ2-2; clone size: .; D gene: .; V gene: TRBV27; CDR3 protein: CASSFPPGNTGELFF; CDR3 DNA: TGTGCCAGCAGTTTCCCCCCGGGGAACACCGGGGAGCTGTTTTTT
J gene: TRBJ2-2; clone size: many; D gene: TRBD1; V gene: TRBV29-1; CDR3 protein: CSVQGQAGELFF; CDR3 DNA: TGCAGCGTACAGGGGCAGGCCGGGGAGCTGTTTTTT
J gene: TRBJ2-1; clone size: few; D gene: .; V gene: TRBV20-1; CDR3 protein: CSARVDWTNEQFF; CDR3 DNA: TGCAGTGCTAGAGTTGACTGGACCAATGAGCAGTTCTTC
J gene: TRBJ2-7; clone size: many; D gene: TRBD1; V gene: TRBV13; CDR3 protein: CASSSLGQGYYEQYF; CDR3 DNA: TGTGCCAGCAGCTCCCTGGGACAGGGATACTACGAGCAGTACTTC
J gene: TRBJ2-1; clone size: .; D gene: .; V gene: TRBV11-2; CDR3 protein: CASSFLPRGSYNEQFF; CDR3 DNA: TGTGCCAGCAGCTTCCTACCTAGGGGGTCTTACAATGAGCAGTTCTTC
J gene: TRBJ2-3; clone size: few; D gene: TRBD1; V gene: TRBV30; CDR3 protein: CAWSLGGASTDTQYF; CDR3 DNA: TGTGCCTGGAGTTTAGGGGGCGCTAGCACAGATACGCAGTATTTT
J gene: TRBJ2-7; clone size: few; D gene: TRBD2; V gene: TRBV28; CDR3 protein: CASRPPGGLPSYEQYF; CDR3 DNA: TGTGCCAGCAGGCCCCCGGGGGGACTACCCTCCTACGAGCAGTACTTC
J gene: TRBJ2-7; clone size: many; D gene: .; V gene: TRBV7-2; CDR3 protein: CASSSRDFSYEQYF; CDR3 DNA: TGTGCCAGCAGCTCTCGGGACTTCTCCTACGAGCAGTACTTC
J gene: TRBJ2-3; clone size: .; D gene: .; V gene: TRBV7-9; CDR3 protein: CASSPRRGYTGATDTQYF; CDR3 DNA: TGTGCCAGCAGCCCCCGAAGGGGTTATACGGGAGCTACAGATACGCAGTATTTT
J gene: TRBJ2-3; clone size: .; D gene: .; V gene: TRBV7-6; CDR3 protein: CASSFLGGYTDTQYF; CDR3 DNA: TGTGCCAGCAGCTTCCTCGGGGGCTACACAGATACGCAGTATTTT
J gene: TRBJ1-2; clone size: few; D gene: .; V gene: TRBV19; CDR3 protein: CASSIRDGVYGYTF; CDR3 DNA: TGTGCCAGTAGTATAAGGGACGGCGTCTATGGCTACACCTTC
J gene: TRBJ2-3; clone size: .; D gene: TRBD1; V gene: TRBV28; CDR3 protein: CASRSDRVADTQYF; CDR3 DNA: TGTGCCAGCAGATCCGACAGGGTAGCAGATACGCAGTATTTT
J gene: TRBJ2-7; clone size: many; D gene: TRBD2; V gene: TRBV20-1; CDR3 protein: CSARWGGYEQYF; CDR3 DNA: TGCAGTGCTAGATGGGGGGGGTACGAGCAGTACTTC
J gene: TRBJ2-7; clone size: many; D gene: TRBD2; V gene: TRBV29-1; CDR3 protein: CSVESGDYEQYF; CDR3 DNA: TGCAGCGTTGAAAGCGGGGACTACGAGCAGTACTTC
J gene: TRBJ1-2; clone size: few; D gene: .; V gene: TRBV11-1; CDR3 protein: CASSPAPDDTF; CDR3 DNA: TGTGCCAGCAGCCCAGCCCCCGATGACACCTTC
J gene: TRBJ2-5; clone size: many; D gene: .; V gene: TRBV24-1; CDR3 protein: CATSDPGLLATQYF; CDR3 DNA: TGTGCCACCAGTGATCCGGGACTCCTAGCGACCCAGTACTTC
J gene: TRBJ1-1; clone size: few; D gene: .; V gene: TRBV5-5; CDR3 protein: CASSLAGRGMDTEAFF; CDR3 DNA: TGTGCCAGCAGCTTAGCGGGAAGGGGCATGGACACTGAAGCTTTCTTT
J gene: TRBJ1-2; clone size: many; D gene: .; V gene: TRBV12-5; CDR3 protein: CASGRDSYGYTF; CDR3 DNA: TGTGCTAGTGGTAGAGACAGTTATGGCTACACCTTC
J gene: TRBJ1-5; clone size: many; D gene: .; V gene: TRBV5-6; CDR3 protein: CASSPLPGPDQPQHF; CDR3 DNA: TGTGCCAGCAGCCCTCTACCGGGTCCCGATCAGCCCCAGCATTTT
J gene: TRBJ2-7; clone size: few; D gene: TRBD1; V gene: TRBV6-2/TRBV6-3; CDR3 protein: CASSSTGGFYEQYF; CDR3 DNA: TGTGCCAGCAGTTCTACAGGGGGTTTCTACGAGCAGTACTTC
J gene: TRBJ2-2; clone size: few; D gene: TRBD2; V gene: TRBV4-3; CDR3 protein: CASSQDSWAGGITGELFF; CDR3 DNA: TGCGCCAGCAGCCAAGACTCATGGGCGGGGGGAATCACCGGGGAGCTGTTTTTT
J gene: TRBJ1-5; clone size: .; D gene: .; V gene: TRBV7-9; CDR3 protein: CASSLGSARSQANQPQHF; CDR3 DNA: TGTGCCAGCAGCTTAGGTTCCGCTAGATCACAAGCTAATCAGCCCCAGCATTTT
J gene: TRBJ2-7; clone size: many; D gene: .; V gene: TRBV5-1; CDR3 protein: CASSLTEYEQYF; CDR3 DNA: TGCGCCAGCAGCTTAACCGAATACGAGCAGTACTTC
J gene: TRBJ1-2; clone size: .; D gene: .; V gene: TRBV2; CDR3 protein: CASSEGAPFSNGYTF; CDR3 DNA: TGTGCCAGCAGTGAAGGGGCCCCCTTCTCCAATGGCTACACCTTC
J gene: TRBJ1-1; clone size: many; D gene: .; V gene: TRBV6-1; CDR3 protein: CASSETRAPTEAFF; CDR3 DNA: TGTGCCAGCAGTGAAACGAGGGCACCAACTGAAGCTTTCTTT
J gene: TRBJ2-7; clone size: many; D gene: .; V gene: TRBV2; CDR3 protein: CASSSSEQYF; CDR3 DNA: TGTGCCAGCAGCTCCTCCGAGCAGTACTTC
J gene: TRBJ2-5; clone size: .; D gene: .; V gene: TRBV21-1; CDR3 protein: CASSKGAGQGDTCQETQYF; CDR3 DNA: TGTGCCAGCAGCAAAGGAGCGGGACAGGGGGATACCTGCCAAGAGACCCAGTACTTC
J gene: TRBJ1-1; clone size: many; D gene: .; V gene: TRBV5-4; CDR3 protein: CASSRGGGLNTEAFF; CDR3 DNA: TGTGCCAGCTCCCGAGGGGGGGGTTTGAACACTGAAGCTTTCTTT
J gene: TRBJ2-3; clone size: many; D gene: TRBD2; V gene: TRBV25-1; CDR3 protein: CASSEGLLAGEGSDTQYF; CDR3 DNA: TGTGCCAGCAGTGAAGGTCTTCTGGCGGGAGAGGGCTCAGATACGCAGTATTTT
J gene: TRBJ2-6; clone size: .; D gene: .; V gene: TRBV11-2; CDR3 protein: CASSLSDSTGANVLTF; CDR3 DNA: TGTGCCAGCAGCCTCTCCGACAGCACTGGGGCCAACGTCCTGACTTTC
J gene: TRBJ2-7; clone size: once; D gene: .; V gene: TRBV20-1; CDR3 protein: CSARSGLPYEQYF; CDR3 DNA: TGCAGTGCTAGATCCGGGCTTCCCTACGAGCAGTACTTC
J gene: TRBJ2-7; clone size: .; D gene: .; V gene: TRBV6-2/TRBV6-3; CDR3 protein: CASRPRGPYEQYF; CDR3 DNA: TGTGCCAGCAGACCACGGGGGCCCTACGAGCAGTACTTC
J gene: TRBJ1-3; clone size: many; D gene: TRBD1; V gene: TRBV2; CDR3 protein: CAKRQGDRNTIYF; CDR3 DNA: TGTGCCAAGAGACAGGGGGATCGGAACACCATATATTTT
J gene: TRBJ2-4; clone size: many; D gene: TRBD2; V gene: TRBV12-3/TRBV12-4; CDR3 protein: CASSSPGLAGESLAKNIQYF; CDR3 DNA: TGTGCCAGCAGTTCGCCGGGACTAGCGGGGGAATCTCTAGCCAAAAACATTCAGTACTTC
J gene: TRBJ2-7; clone size: many; D gene: .; V gene: TRBV20-1; CDR3 protein: CSARAPRTIPYEQYF; CDR3 DNA: TGCAGTGCTAGGGCACCACGGACTATACCCTACGAGCAGTACTTC
J gene: TRBJ2-1; clone size: .; D gene: .; V gene: TRBV30; CDR3 protein: CAWKLDEQFF; CDR3 DNA: TGTGCCTGGAAACTGGATGAGCAGTTCTTC
J gene: TRBJ2-1; clone size: few; D gene: TRBD1; V gene: TRBV29-1; CDR3 protein: CSVETGTGHNEQFF; CDR3 DNA: TGCAGCGTAGAGACCGGGACAGGGCACAATGAGCAGTTCTTC
J gene: TRBJ2-7; clone size: many; D gene: TRBD2; V gene: TRBV4-3; CDR3 protein: CASSQLAGGGYEQYF; CDR3 DNA: TGCGCCAGCAGCCAATTAGCGGGGGGGGGATACGAGCAGTACTTC